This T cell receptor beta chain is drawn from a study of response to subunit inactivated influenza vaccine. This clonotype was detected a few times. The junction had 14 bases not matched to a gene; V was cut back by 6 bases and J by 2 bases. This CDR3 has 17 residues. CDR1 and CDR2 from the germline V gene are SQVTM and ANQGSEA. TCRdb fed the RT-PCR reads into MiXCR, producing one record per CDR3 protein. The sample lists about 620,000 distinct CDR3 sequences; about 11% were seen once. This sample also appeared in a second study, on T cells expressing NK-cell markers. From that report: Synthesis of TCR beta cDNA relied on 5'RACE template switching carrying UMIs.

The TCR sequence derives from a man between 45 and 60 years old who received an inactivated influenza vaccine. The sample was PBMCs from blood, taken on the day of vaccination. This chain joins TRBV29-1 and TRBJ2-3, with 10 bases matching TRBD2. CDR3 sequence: CSVPKVAGGLLTDTQYF. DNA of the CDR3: TGCAGCGTCCCCAAGGTAGCGGGAGGACTTCTCACAGATACGCAGTATTTT.